This T cell receptor (beta chain) derives from a study of cytomegalovirus exposure and HLA in healthy donors. PCR used 60 Vbeta primers and 13 Jbeta primers. Sequencing was performed with immunoSEQ multiplex PCR; in TCRdb, only in-frame clones are kept and a portion is missing. The listing records 70,000 to 75,000 clones. Germline V lookup: CDR1 SGHTA, CDR2 FQGNSA. The CDR3 length is 14 residues. The V and J ends lost 5 bases and 6 bases, in that order; junction bases with no gene match: 6. This chain uses TRBV7-2 with TRBJ1-5; 8 nucleotides line up with TRBD1. Sequencing was performed on PBMCs. This clonotype was obtained from a female donor in good health and CMV-seropositive. The CDR3 DNA follows: TGTGCCAGCAGCACACGGACAGGGAGTCAGCCCCAGCATTTT. It translates to CASSTRTGSQPQHF.